A single TCR beta chain is shown here with its context. These data originate in a study of tumor T cells in aggressive B-cell lymphoma. Germline CDR1 reads MDHEN; CDR2 reads SYDVKM. The CDR3 has 15 amino acids. V trimming: 6 bases; J trimming: 7 bases; junction bases outside the gene matches: 4. The repertoire was sequenced with immunoSEQ multiplex PCR; TCRdb's copy has only in-frame clones and lacks some. In the table there are several hundred clones, approximately 95% of which are singletons. The sequenced sample was tumor tissue. The chain couples TRBV28 to TRBJ2-1; 15 positions agree with TRBD2. This TCR was recovered from an adult with diffuse large B cell lymphoma. CDR3 DNA sequence: TGTGCCAGCAGGGGACTAGCGGGAGGTACGAATGAGCAGTTCTTC. Protein sequence: CASRGLAGGTNEQFF.